This T cell receptor beta chain was profiled in a study of response to subunit inactivated influenza vaccine. From the RT-PCR reads, TCRdb called clonotypes with MiXCR, one entry per CDR3 protein. The sample carries roughly 760,000 distinct CDR3 sequences, approximately 21% recorded once. The ends were cut back, 0 bases at V and 12 bases at J, with 9 bases in the middle. This CDR3 comprises 11 residues. Germline V gene lookup returns CDR1 SGHTA and CDR2 FQGNSA. This rearrangement joins TRBV7-2 to TRBJ2-7, with no clear D. The TCR was taken from a man aged 45 to 65 who received an inactivated influenza vaccine. The sequenced sample was PBMCs from blood, obtained 4 to 6 days after vaccination. DNA of the CDR3: TGTGCCAGCAGCTTAGCGGAACGGTGGTACTTC. It codes for CASSLAERWYF.